This T cell receptor (beta chain) stems from a study of monozygotic twins with cystic fibrosis. A note on this clone: The target antigen is unknown.

Here immunoSEQ multiplex PCR was the method, and the copy in TCRdb shows in-frame clones only, minus some. The data contain roughly 13,000 clones, roughly nine tenths of them singletons. Regarding the study as a whole: In 13 of 16 pairs, V gene usage was closest to the co-twin's.

Material for sequencing was blood. This clonotype was obtained from a boy younger than 18 with cystic fibrosis.

CDR3 in DNA: TGTGCCAGCAGCCGATCTAGCGGGGAGTTCAATGAGCAGTTCTTC. Protein product: CASSRSSGEFNEQFF. This sequence joins TRBV7-3 and TRBJ2-1; 9 bases are shared with TRBD2. The CDR3 is 15 amino acids. The germline V gene has CDR1 SGHTA and CDR2 FQGTGA. Unmatched junction bases numbered 8, after V lost 5 bases and J lost 6 bases.